The rows below give T cell receptor beta chains drawn from one sample of a study of blood T cells in healthy people across ages. Using its own MiXCR run on the 5' RACE reads, TCRdb lists one record per CDR3 protein. The repertoire holds 1.5 million to 2 million distinct CDR3 sequences, with roughly 28% as singletons. The sequenced material came from blood. These receptors were obtained from a woman in her 30s in good health. CDR3s include the opening cysteine and the closing phenylalanine or tryptophan. The order of the fields is J gene, D gene, V gene, clone size, CDR3 DNA, CDR3 protein. A D gene is named only where the DNA matches it firmly. Not all rows give a size; the values are once, few, many and, for expanded clones, a class.

TRBJ2-5 | TRBD2 | TRBV18 | NA | TGTGTCAGCTCAGCCGGGGCTAGCGGGACGCAAGAGACCCAGTACTTC | CVSSAGASGTQETQYF
TRBJ2-5 | NA | TRBV12-3/TRBV12-4 | many | TGTGCCAGCAGTCTCTCCGGGACCAGGGAGACCCAGTACTTC | CASSLSGTRETQYF
TRBJ1-2 | NA | TRBV20-1 | many | TGCAGTGCCCCAAAAGGGGGATCCTATGGCTACACCTTC | CSAPKGGSYGYTF
TRBJ2-1 | NA | TRBV3-1 | NA | TGTGCCAGCAGCCAAGATGCGTCTCCTTACAATGAGCAGTTCTTC | CASSQDASPYNEQFF
TRBJ2-7 | TRBD1 | TRBV20-1 | many | TGCAGTGCTAGCCCTGGGACAGGGAGTTACGAGCAGTACTTC | CSASPGTGSYEQYF
TRBJ2-7 | TRBD1 | TRBV20-1 | many | TGCAGTGCTACCAGGGGGCCTTTCGAGCAGTACTTC | CSATRGPFEQYF
TRBJ2-1 | TRBD2 | TRBV5-5 | NA | TGTGCCAGCAGCTTGGGTGCGGGGGTCGACTACAATGAGCAGTTCTTC | CASSLGAGVDYNEQFF
TRBJ2-2 | NA | TRBV5-1 | few | TGCGCCAGCAGCTCCCTCCAAAGTCCCGGGGAGCTGTTTTTT | CASSSLQSPGELFF
TRBJ2-3 | TRBD2 | TRBV20-1 | NA | TGCAGTGCTAGAGGACTAGCGGGGCCCTCTTCGGATACGCAGTATTTT | CSARGLAGPSSDTQYF
TRBJ2-3 | TRBD1 | TRBV19 | few | TGTGCCAGTAGTATAGGCGTAGGACAGGGAGGAGATACGCAGTATTTT | CASSIGVGQGGDTQYF
TRBJ1-2 | NA | TRBV12-3/TRBV12-4 | NA | TGTGCCAGCAGTTGGGGAGGGCATGGCTACACCTTC | CASSWGGHGYTF
TRBJ2-7 | TRBD2 | TRBV29-1 | many | TGCAGCGTAGCGGGACTAGCGCCTAACTACGAGCAGTACTTC | CSVAGLAPNYEQYF
TRBJ2-7 | TRBD2 | TRBV5-1 | once | TGCGCCAGCAGCCCCACTATTCCGGGACTAGCGGCCTACGAGCAGTACTTC | CASSPTIPGLAAYEQYF
TRBJ1-5 | NA | TRBV7-9 | NA | TGTGCCAGCAGCCAATTCGGGCAGGGCACCCAGCCCCAGCATTTT | CASSQFGQGTQPQHF
TRBJ1-1 | NA | TRBV5-1 | NA | TGCGCCAGCAGCTTGGATCAACAGCTCACTGAAGCTTTCTTT | CASSLDQQLTEAFF
TRBJ2-1 | NA | TRBV12-3/TRBV12-4 | NA | TGTGCCAGCACCGACACGTCCTACAATGAGCAGTTCTTC | CASTDTSYNEQFF
TRBJ2-3 | NA | TRBV4-3 | NA | TGCGCCAGCAGCCAAGATTTGAGGGGTGGGGATACGCAGTATTTT | CASSQDLRGGDTQYF
TRBJ1-6 | NA | TRBV2 | NA | TGTGCCAGCAGAGAGACAGGCGCGGGGTTCACCCTCCACTTT | CASRETGAGFTLHF
TRBJ2-5 | NA | TRBV10-1 | many | TGCGCCAGCAGTGAGTCTACATCTCAAGAGACCCAGTACTTC | CASSESTSQETQYF
TRBJ2-3 | TRBD1 | TRBV5-1 | few | TGCGCCAGCAGCTCGACAGGGTGGCCAGATACGCAGTATTTT | CASSSTGWPDTQYF
TRBJ2-3 | NA | TRBV5-1 | few | TGCGCCAGCAGCTTACAGCCCAGCGGTGGGACAGATACGCAGTATTTT | CASSLQPSGGTDTQYF
TRBJ1-5 | TRBD1 | TRBV27 | NA | TGTGCCAGCAGACTATCAGGGGGCGGTCAGCCCCAGCATTTT | CASRLSGGGQPQHF
TRBJ2-3 | NA | TRBV5-1 | NA | TGCGCCAGCAGGAGCGGGACACTTAGCACAGATACGCAGTATTTT | CASRSGTLSTDTQYF
TRBJ2-1 | NA | TRBV28 | NA | TGTGCCAGCAAAAACCCGGGGGCGGATGAGCAGTTCTTC | CASKNPGADEQFF
TRBJ2-6 | NA | TRBV20-1 | NA | TGCAGTGCTAGAGAGGCTTCTGGGGCCAACGTCCTGACTTTC | CSAREASGANVLTF
TRBJ1-1 | NA | TRBV12-3/TRBV12-4 | NA | TGTGCCAGCAGTCCCGGCGGGTTTGGTGAAGCTTTCTTT | CASSPGGFGEAFF
TRBJ2-7 | TRBD1 | TRBV20-1 | many | TGCAGTGCCGGGACAGGGGTCTACGAGCAGTACTTC | CSAGTGVYEQYF
TRBJ2-3 | NA | TRBV20-1 | NA | TGCAGTGCTAGATATCTCCCGGGACGGCTACCTATCTGGGATACGCAGTATTTT | CSARYLPGRLPIWDTQYF
TRBJ2-3 | TRBD2 | TRBV5-1 | NA | TGCGCCAGCAGCCCGACTAGCGGGATCAACACAGATACGCAGTATTTT | CASSPTSGINTDTQYF